A single sample gave rise to the 7 T cell receptor beta chains below, sequenced in a study of T cell repertoires in cytomegalovirus infection (dated by TCRdb to between 2018 and 2021). TCRdb shows the sequencer as Illumina HiSeq 1500. TCRdb trimmed the raw reads at Q25, called clones with MiXCR and kept productive beta chains. Rows with a matching CDR3 protein are joined into one entry that keeps the most common DNA and genes. The sample table lists approximately 990,000 distinct CDR3 sequences, around 31% of them with a count of one. The ten most abundant clones make up around an eighth of the sample. What this sample's treatment or condition label stands for: in vitro stimulation with specific CMV peptide epitopes to enrich CMV-specific T cells. Their antigens remain unidentified. The sample was cultured CD8+ T cells from PBMCs, taken from culture after CMV antigen stimulation. Receptors were obtained from a human donor in good health (CMV status not recorded). Some clones in this sample may be carry-over from other donors' samples.

V usage is TRBV7-2 and J usage is TRBJ2-5; 11 bases agree with TRBD2. Trimming removed 4 bases from V and 5 bases from J; junction bases left unmatched: 12. Looked up from germline, CDR1 is SGHTA and CDR2 is FQGNSA. The CDR3 runs 17 residues. The CDR3 sequence is CASSWGHSGGVGETQYF. In nucleotides, the CDR3 is TGTGCCAGCAGCTGGGGTCATAGCGGGGGGGTCGGTGAGACCCAGTACTTC.

The chain recombines TRBV20-1 with TRBJ1-6; D is ambiguous. The CDR3 runs 19 residues. Germline V CDR1 and CDR2: DFQATT, SNEGSKA (reference sequence). V was trimmed by 0 bases and J by 3 bases, leaving 21 bases between them. CDR3 protein: CSARDWGTVGNLYNSPLHF. The CDR3 DNA reads as TGCAGTGCTAGAGATTGGGGAACAGTCGGAAATCTCTATAATTCACCCCTCCACTTT.

This clonotype was seen at least ten times. The chain has TRBV6-1 and TRBJ2-1; D possibly corresponds to TRBD2 (6 bases). Germline CDR1 reads MNHNS; CDR2 reads SASEGT. The CDR3 consists of 15 residues. The V end was cut by 4 bases, the J end by 3 bases, with 13 bases between. The CDR3, as DNA: TGTGCCAGCAGTGTAAGACTAGAAATCTACAATGAGCAGTTCTTC. Protein sequence: CASSVRLEIYNEQFF.

The genes are TRBV10-3 and TRBJ2-1, with D possibly called TRBD1 or TRBD2 (5 bases each). Between the trimmed V and J ends, which lost 2 bases and 6 bases, there was a span of 11 bases. The CDR3 consists of 14 residues. Germline V gene data show CDR1 as ENHRY and CDR2 as SYGVKD. The CDR3 DNA sequence: TGTGCCATCAGTGAGCGGGAAGGGGTCAATGAGCAGTTCTTC. This gives the protein CAISEREGVNEQFF.

Remarks on this clonotype: This could be a read error, since a much larger clone is one nucleotide away. V and J are TRBV7-9 and TRBJ2-2; D unresolved. Deletions cut 8 bases from V and 0 bases from J, with 10 bases between. In germline, CDR1 is SEHNR, CDR2 FQNEAQ (reference sequence). This CDR3 comprises 14 residues. The CDR3 region is CASSGQPNTGELFF. CDR3 in DNA: TGTGCCAGCTCCGGGCAACCGAACACCGGGGAGCTGTTTTTT.

The chain carries TRBV12-3 or TRBV12-4 and TRBJ2-5; no definite D call. V shed 2 bases and J shed 4 bases, with 8 bases lying between them. There are 13 residues in the CDR3. The CDR3 nucleotides are TGTGCCAGCAGTTTAAACGGGCCAGAGACCCAGTACTTC. Protein product: CASSLNGPETQYF.

This chain uses TRBV5-1 with TRBJ1-2, with 7 bases fitting TRBD1. The CDR3 extends over 13 amino acids. The trim removed 0 bases at V and 8 bases at J, leaving 4 bases unmatched. The germline CDR1 and CDR2 sequences are SGHRS and YFSETQ. In DNA form, the CDR3 reads TGCGCCAGCAGCTTGGTTGACAGGGTAGGCTACACCTTC. Translating it yields CASSLVDRVGYTF.